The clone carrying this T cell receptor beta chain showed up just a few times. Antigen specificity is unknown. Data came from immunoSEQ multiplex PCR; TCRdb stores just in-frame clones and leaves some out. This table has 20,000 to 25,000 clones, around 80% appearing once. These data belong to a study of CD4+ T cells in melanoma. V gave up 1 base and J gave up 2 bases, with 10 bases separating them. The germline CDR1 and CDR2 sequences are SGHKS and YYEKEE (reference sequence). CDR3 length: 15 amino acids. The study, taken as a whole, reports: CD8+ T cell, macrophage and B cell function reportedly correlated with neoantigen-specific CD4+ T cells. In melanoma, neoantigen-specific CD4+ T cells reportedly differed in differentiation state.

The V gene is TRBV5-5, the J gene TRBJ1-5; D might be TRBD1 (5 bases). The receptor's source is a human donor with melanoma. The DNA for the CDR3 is TGTGCCAGCAGCTTGTGGGGGGAGGGCAATCAGCCCCAGCATTTT. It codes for CASSLWGEGNQPQHF.